This T cell receptor beta chain was identified in a study of cytomegalovirus exposure and HLA in healthy donors. This clone was detected a few times. The antigen remains unidentified. General observations from the study: In presence/absence analyses, roughly uniform sequencing depth across donors was assumed.

The PCR made use of 60 Vbeta and 13 Jbeta primers. Assay: immunoSEQ multiplex PCR; the TCRdb copy retains only in-frame clones and omits some. The sample has around 67,000 clones, around 78% seen once. Germline V lookup: CDR1 SGHTA, CDR2 FQGNSA. The CDR3 contains 15 residues. V lost 5 bases, J lost 6 bases, and 8 bases stayed unmatched. The source of this sequence is a man between 18 and 29 years old in good health and CMV-seropositive. V and J are TRBV7-2 and TRBJ2-2; 8 bases fit TRBD2. Sequencing was performed on PBMCs. CDR3 in DNA: TGTGCCAGCAGCCGGACCGGGACTAGTTCCGGGGAGCTGTTTTTT. Amino acids: CASSRTGTSSGELFF.